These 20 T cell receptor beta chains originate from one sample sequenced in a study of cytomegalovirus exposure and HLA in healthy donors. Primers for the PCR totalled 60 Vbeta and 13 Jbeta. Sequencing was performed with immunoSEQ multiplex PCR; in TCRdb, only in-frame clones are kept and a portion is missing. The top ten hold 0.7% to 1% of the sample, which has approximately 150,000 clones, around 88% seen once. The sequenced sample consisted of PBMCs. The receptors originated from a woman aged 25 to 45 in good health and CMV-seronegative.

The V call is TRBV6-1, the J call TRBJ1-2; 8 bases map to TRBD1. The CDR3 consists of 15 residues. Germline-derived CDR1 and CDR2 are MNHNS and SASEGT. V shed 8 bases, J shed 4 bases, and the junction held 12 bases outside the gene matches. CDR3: CASGGLDRAVYGYTF. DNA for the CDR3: TGTGCCAGCGGGGGTTTGGACAGGGCGGTCTATGGCTACACCTTC.

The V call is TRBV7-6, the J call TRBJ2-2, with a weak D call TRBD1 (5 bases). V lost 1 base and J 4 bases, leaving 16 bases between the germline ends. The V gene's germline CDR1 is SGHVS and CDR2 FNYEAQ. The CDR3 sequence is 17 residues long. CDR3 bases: TGTGCCAGCAGCTTAGGCGTTTCCGGAAGGGGCACCGGGGAGCTGTTTTTT. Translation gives CASSLGVSGRGTGELFF.

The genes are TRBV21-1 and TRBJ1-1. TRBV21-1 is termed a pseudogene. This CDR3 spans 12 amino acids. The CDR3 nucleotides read TGTGCCAGCAGTGGGGGGTGCACTGAAGCTTTCTTT. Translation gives CASSGGCTEAFF.

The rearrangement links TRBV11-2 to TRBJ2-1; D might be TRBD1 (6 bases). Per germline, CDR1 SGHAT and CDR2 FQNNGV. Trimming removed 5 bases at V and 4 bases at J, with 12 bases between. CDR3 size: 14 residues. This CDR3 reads CASSQLRGYNEQFF. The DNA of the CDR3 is TGTGCCAGCAGCCAGCTGAGGGGGTACAATGAGCAGTTCTTC.

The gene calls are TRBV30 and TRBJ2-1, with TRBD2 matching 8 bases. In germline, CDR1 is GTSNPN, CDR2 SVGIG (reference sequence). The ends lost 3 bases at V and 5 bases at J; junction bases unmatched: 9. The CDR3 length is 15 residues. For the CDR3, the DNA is TGTGCCTGGAGGGACGGGACTAGTTCCAACAATGAGCAGTTCTTC. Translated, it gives CAWRDGTSSNNEQFF.

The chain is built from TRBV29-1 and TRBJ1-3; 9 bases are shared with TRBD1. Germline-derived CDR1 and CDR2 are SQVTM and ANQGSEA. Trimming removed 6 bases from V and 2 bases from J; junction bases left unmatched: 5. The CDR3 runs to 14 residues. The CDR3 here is CSVGTGPPGNTIYF. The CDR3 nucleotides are TGCAGCGTGGGGACAGGGCCCCCTGGAAACACCATATATTTT.

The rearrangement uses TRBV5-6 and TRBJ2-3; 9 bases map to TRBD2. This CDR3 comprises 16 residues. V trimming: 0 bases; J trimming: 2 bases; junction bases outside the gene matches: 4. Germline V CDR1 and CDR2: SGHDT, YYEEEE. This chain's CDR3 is CASSLERGAATDTQYF. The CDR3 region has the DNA TGTGCCAGCAGCTTGGAGCGGGGGGCCGCCACAGATACGCAGTATTTT.

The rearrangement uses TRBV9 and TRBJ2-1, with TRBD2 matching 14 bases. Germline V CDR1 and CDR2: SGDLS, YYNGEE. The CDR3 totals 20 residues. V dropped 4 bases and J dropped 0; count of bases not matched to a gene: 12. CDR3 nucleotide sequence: TGTGCCAGCAGCTTCCCGACTAGCGGGGGGGCCGGGGGCTCCTACAATGAGCAGTTCTTC. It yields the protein CASSFPTSGGAGGSYNEQFF.

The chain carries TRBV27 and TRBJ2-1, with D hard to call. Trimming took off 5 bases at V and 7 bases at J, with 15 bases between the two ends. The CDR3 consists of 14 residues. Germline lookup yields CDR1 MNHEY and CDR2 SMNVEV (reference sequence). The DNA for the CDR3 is TGTGCCAGCAGTGCGTCCCGTCTTTGGAATGAGCAGTTCTTC. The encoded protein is CASSASRLWNEQFF.

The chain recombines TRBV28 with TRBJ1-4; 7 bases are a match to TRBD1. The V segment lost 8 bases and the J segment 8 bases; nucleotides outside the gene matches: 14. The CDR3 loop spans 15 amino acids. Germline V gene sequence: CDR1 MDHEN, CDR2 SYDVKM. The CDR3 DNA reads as TGTGCCAGCTATAGACGCGACAGGGTTGGGGAAAAACTGTTTTTT. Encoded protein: CASYRRDRVGEKLFF.

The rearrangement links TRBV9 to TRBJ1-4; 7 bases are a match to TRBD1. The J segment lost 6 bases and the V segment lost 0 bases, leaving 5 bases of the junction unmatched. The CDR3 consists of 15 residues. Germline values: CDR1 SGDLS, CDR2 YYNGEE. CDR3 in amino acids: CASSVAPQGDEKLFF. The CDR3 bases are TGTGCCAGCAGCGTAGCCCCTCAGGGGGATGAAAAACTGTTTTTT.

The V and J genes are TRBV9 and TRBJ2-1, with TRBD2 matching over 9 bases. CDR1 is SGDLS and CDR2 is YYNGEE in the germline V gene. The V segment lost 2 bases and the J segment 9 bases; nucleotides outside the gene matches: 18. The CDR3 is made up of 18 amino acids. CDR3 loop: CASSVSPGASGKYGEQFF. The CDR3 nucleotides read TGTGCCAGCAGCGTCTCCCCCGGGGCTAGCGGGAAGTATGGTGAGCAGTTCTTC. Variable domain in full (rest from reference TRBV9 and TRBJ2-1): DSGVTQTPKHLITATGQRVTLRCSPRSGDLSVYWYQQSLDQGLQFLIQYYNGEERAKGNILERFSAQQFPDLHSELNLSSLELGDSALYFCASSVSPGASGKYGEQFFGPGTRLTVL.

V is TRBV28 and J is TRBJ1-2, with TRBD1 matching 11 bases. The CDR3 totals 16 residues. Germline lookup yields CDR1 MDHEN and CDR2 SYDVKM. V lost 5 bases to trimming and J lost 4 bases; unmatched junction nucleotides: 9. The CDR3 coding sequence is TGTGCCAGCAGTCCCCCGGGACAGGGGGGTCGCTATGGCTACACCTTC. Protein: CASSPPGQGGRYGYTF.

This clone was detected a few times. Written as DNA, the CDR3 is TGTGCCATCAGTGAAACAGGATATGGCTACACCTTC. This codes for CAISETGYGYTF. This chain uses TRBV10-3 with TRBJ1-2; weak D call: TRBD1 (5 bases). V shed 3 bases and J shed 5 bases, with 7 bases lying between them. The length of the CDR3 is 12 residues. The germline V gene has CDR1 ENHRY and CDR2 SYGVKD.

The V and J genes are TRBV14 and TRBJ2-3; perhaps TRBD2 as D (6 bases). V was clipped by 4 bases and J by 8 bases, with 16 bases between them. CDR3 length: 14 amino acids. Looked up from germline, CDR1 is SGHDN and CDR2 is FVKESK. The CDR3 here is CASSPPRRGGTQYF. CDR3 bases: TGTGCCAGCAGCCCTCCAAGGAGGGGTGGTACGCAGTATTTT.

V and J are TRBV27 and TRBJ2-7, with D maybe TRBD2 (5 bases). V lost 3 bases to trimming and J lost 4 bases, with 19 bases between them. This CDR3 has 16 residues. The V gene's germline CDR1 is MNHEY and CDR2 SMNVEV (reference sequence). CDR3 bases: TGTGCCAGCAGTTTCTTTCGCGGACTGGAGATGTACGAGCAGTACTTC. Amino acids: CASSFFRGLEMYEQYF.

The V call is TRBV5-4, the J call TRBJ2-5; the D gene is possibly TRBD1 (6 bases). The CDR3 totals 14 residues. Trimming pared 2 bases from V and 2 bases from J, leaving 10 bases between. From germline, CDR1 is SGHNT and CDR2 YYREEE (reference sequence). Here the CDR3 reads CASSFGGDQETQYF. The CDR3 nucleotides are TGTGCCAGCAGCTTTGGGGGCGATCAAGAGACCCAGTACTTC.

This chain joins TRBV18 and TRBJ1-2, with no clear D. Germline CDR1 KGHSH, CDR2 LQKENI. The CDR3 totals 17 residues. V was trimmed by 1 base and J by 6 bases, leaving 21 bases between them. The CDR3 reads CASSPRWLSQNDNGYTF. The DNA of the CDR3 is TGTGCCAGCTCACCACGATGGTTGTCCCAGAACGACAATGGCTACACCTTC.

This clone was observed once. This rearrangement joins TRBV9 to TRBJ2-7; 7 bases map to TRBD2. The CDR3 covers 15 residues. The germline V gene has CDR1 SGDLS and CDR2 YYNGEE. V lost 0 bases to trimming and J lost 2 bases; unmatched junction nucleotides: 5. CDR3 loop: CASSVGWEGTYEQYF. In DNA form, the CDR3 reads TGTGCCAGCAGCGTAGGGTGGGAGGGGACCTACGAGCAGTACTTC. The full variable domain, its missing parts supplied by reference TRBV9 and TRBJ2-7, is DSGVTQTPKHLITATGQRVTLRCSPRSGDLSVYWYQQSLDQGLQFLIQYYNGEERAKGNILERFSAQQFPDLHSELNLSSLELGDSALYFCASSVGWEGTYEQYFGPGTRLTVT.

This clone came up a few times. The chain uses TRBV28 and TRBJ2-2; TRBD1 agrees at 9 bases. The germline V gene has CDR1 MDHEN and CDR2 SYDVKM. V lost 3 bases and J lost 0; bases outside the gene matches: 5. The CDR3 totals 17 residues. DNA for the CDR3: TGTGCCAGCAGTTTTTCACGGACAGGGGCGAACACCGGGGAGCTGTTTTTT. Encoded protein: CASSFSRTGANTGELFF.